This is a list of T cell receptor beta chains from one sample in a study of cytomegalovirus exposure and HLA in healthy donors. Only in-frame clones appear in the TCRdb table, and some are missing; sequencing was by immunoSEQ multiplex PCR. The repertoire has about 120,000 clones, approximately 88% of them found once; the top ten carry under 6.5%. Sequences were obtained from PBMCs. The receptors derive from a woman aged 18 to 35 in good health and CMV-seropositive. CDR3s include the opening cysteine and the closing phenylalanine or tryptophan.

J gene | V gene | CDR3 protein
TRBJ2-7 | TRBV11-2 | CASTRTSGGYEQYF
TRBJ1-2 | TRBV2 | CASSDSQYYGYTF
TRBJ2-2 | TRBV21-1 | CASTLLAGPNTGELFF
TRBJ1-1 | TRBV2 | CASSPEIETEAFF
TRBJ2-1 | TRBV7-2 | CASSLLASNEQFF
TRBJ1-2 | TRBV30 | CAWSLGGDGYTF
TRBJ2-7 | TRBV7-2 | CASSSPGYEQYF
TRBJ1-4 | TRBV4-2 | CASSQELATNEKLFF
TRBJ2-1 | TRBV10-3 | CATTTDIYNEQFF
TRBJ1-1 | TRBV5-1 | CASSFTGPTEAFF
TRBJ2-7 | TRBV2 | CASSLTRDRITF
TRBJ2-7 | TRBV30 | CAWGKGQYSYEQYF
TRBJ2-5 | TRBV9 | CASSPGTSGRAAETQYF